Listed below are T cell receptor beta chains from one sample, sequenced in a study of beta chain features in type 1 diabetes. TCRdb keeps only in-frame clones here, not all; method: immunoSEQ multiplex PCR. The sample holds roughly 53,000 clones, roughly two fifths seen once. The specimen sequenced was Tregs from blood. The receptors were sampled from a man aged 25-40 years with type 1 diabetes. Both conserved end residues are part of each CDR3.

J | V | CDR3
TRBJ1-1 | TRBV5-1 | CASSFSGHLNTEAFF
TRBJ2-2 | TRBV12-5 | CASARDTGELFF
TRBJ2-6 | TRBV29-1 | CSVGTHENPGANVLTF
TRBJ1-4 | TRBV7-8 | CASSLMGGNEKLFF
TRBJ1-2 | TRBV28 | CASSFGGVWGYTF
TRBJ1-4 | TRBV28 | CASSSNSPGERGEKLFF
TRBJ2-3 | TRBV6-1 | CASSGQAILTDTQYF
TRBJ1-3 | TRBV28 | CASSLLTGASGNTIYF
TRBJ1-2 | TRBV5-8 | CASSIGEINYGYTF
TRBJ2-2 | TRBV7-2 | CASSSFVRTGELFF
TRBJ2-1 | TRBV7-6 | CASSPFGLSSYNEQFF
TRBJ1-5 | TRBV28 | CASSLQTGSQPQHF
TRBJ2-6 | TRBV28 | CASSPAEGRRSGANVLTF
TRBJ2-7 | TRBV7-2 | CASSLDLLSSYEQYF
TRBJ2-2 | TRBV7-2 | CASSLVGIRGANTGELFF
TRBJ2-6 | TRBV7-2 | CASSLSTGWANVLTF
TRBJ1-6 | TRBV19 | CASSRDTGGNSPLHF
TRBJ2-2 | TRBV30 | CAWSFRPGGELFF
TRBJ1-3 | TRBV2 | CASSEQGTDSGNTIYF
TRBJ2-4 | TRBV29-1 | CSVGSGRGNIQYF
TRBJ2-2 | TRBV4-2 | CASSQTSGRASGELFF
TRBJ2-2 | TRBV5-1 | CASSLISGKGELFF
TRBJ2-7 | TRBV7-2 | CASSQVSSSYEQYF
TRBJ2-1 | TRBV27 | CASSLRRGGGSNEQFF
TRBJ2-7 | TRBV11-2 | CASSFGTGNSYEQYF
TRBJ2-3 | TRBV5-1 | CASSFVSGSDTQYF
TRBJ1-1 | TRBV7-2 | CASSWQGHDTEAFF
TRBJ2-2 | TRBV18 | CASPPGDHNTGELFF
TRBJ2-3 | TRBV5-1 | CASSSSVGTPDTQYF
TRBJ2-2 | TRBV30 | CAWSVQGAGELFF
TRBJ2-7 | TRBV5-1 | CASSLAGSGSSYEQYF
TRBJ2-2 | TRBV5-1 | CASSFGHSGELFF
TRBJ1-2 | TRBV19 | CASMRNYGYTF
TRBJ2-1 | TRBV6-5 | CAGHVAGHNEQFF
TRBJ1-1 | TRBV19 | CASSIVATANTEAFF
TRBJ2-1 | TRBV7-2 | CASRRDRGGEQFF
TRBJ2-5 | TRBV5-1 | CASSFLSRETQYF
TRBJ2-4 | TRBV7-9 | CASSGRFGTPFKF
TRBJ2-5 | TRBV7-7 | CASSLGGGRSETQYF
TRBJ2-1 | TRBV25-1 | CASLSRSSYNEQFF
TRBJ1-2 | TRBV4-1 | CASSQEGGRVYGYTF
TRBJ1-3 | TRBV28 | CASSSTGTGNGNTIYF
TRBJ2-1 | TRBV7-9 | CASSLFGSEQFF
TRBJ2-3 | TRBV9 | CASSVDGGRAVGADTQYF
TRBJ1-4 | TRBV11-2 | CASSLGQGNEKLFF
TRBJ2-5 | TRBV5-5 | CASSPGTESSLETQYF
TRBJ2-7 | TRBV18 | CASSREGEQYF
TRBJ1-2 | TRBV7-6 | CASSSTGRTLKGLIGYTF
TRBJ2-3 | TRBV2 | CASGRDRGPDTQYF
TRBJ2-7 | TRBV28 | CASSLGLAGGHYEQYF
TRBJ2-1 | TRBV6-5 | CATTASSYNEQFF
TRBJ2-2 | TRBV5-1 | CASSLEVGANTGELFF
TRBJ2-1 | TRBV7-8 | CASSPSGRASDEQFF